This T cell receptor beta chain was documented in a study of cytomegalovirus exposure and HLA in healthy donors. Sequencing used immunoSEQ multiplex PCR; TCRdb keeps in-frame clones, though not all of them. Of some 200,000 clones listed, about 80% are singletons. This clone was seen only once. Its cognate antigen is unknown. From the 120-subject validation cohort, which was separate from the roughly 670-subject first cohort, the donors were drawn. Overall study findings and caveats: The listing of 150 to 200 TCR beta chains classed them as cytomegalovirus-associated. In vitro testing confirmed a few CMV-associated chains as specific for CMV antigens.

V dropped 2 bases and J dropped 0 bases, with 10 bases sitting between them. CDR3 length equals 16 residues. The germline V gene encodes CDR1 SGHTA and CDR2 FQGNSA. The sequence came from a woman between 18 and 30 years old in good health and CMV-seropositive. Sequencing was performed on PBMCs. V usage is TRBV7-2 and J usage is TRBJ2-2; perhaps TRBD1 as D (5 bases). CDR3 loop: CASSLNAGPNTGELFF. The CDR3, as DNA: TGTGCCAGCAGCTTAAACGCAGGGCCGAACACCGGGGAGCTGTTTTTT.